The subject of this entry is one T cell receptor (beta chain). The PCR made use of 60 Vbeta and 13 Jbeta primers. Authors' processing steps: An analysis performed later counted 72 million or so unique TCR beta chains (roughly 11 million of them shared). Clones were sequenced by immunoSEQ multiplex PCR, and TCRdb holds only the in-frame ones, with some missing. V, J and clone size are those of that table, while D and trimming were read from the DNA. This sample has some 130,000 clones, with around 79% found just once. CDR3 length: 13 amino acids. V lost 5 bases and J 7 bases, leaving 14 bases between the germline ends. Germline V CDR1 and CDR2: MDHEN, SYDVKM. This sample is drawn from a study of cytomegalovirus exposure and HLA in healthy donors.

The receptor comes from a woman between 35 and 50 years old in good health and CMV-seronegative. The rearrangement joins TRBV28 to TRBJ2-5, with D possibly matching TRBD1 (6 bases). Sequencing was carried out using PBMCs. CDR3 loop: CASSTGQPWTQYF. The CDR3 nucleotides are TGTGCCAGCAGTACCGGACAGCCTTGGACCCAGTACTTC.